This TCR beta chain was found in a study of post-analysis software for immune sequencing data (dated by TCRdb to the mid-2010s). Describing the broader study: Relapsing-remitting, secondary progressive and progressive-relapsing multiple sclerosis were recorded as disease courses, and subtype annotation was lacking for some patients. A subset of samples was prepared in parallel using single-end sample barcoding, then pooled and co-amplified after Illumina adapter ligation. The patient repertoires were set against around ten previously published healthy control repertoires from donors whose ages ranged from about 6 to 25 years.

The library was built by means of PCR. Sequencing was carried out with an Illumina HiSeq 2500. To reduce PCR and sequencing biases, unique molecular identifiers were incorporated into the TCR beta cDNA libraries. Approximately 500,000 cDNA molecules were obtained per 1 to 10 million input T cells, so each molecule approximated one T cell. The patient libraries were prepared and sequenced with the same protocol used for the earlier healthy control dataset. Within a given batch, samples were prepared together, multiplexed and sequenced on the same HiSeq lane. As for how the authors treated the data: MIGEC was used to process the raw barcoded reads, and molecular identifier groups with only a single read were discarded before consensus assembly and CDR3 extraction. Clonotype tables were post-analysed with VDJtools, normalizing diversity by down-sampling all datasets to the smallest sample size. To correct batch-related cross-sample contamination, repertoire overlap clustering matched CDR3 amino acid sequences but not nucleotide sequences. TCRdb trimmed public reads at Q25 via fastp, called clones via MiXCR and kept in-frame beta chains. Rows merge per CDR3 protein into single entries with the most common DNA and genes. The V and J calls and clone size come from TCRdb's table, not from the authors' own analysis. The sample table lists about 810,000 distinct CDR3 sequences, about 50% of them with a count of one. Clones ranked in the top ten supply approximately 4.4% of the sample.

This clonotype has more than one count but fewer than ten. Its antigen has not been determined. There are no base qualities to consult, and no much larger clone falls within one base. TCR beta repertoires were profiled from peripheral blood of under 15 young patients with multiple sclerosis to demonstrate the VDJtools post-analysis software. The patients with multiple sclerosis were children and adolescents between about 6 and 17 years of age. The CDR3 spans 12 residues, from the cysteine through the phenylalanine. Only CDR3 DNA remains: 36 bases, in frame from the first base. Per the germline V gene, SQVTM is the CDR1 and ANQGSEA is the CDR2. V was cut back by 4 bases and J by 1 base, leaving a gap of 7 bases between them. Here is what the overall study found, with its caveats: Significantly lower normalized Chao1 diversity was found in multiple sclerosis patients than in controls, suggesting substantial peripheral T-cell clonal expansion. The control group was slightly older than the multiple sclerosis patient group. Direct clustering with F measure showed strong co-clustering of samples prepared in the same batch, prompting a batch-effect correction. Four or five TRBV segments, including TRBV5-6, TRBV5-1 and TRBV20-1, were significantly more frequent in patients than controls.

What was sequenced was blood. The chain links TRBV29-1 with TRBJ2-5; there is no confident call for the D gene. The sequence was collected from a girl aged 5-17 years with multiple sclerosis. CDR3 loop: CSVAKSQETQYF. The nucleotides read TGCAGCGTTGCGAAGTCCCAAGAGACCCAGTACTTC.